The rows below give T cell receptor beta chains drawn from one sample of a study of blood T cell repertoires in COVID-19. This table comes from immunoSEQ multiplex PCR, and its TCRdb copy is limited to in-frame clones, with some not included. Of about 90,000 clones in the sample, less than 90% were seen once. The sequencing input was peripheral blood. The receptors originated from an elderly man with active or convalescent COVID-19. CDR3s include the opening cysteine and the closing phenylalanine or tryptophan. The D gene is left open where the match is weak. Part of the rows lack a size; the others show once, few, many or a class for expanded clones.

V gene,J gene,clone size,D gene,CDR3 DNA,CDR3 protein
TRBV21-1,TRBJ2-1,-,-,TGTGCCAGCTACCACGCTCTTAAAGGCCTGGGGGGTGAGCAGTTCTTC,CASYHALKGLGGEQFF
TRBV5-4,TRBJ1-5,few,-,TGTGCCAGCAGCCCAGGTATTAGCAATCAGCCCCAGCATTTT,CASSPGISNQPQHF
TRBV5-4,TRBJ1-2,-,-,TGTGCCAGCAGCTTTGAGATGATTAACTATGGCTACACCTTC,CASSFEMINYGYTF
TRBV7-6,TRBJ1-3,few,TRBD1,TGTGCCAGCAGCTTACGAGGACAGGGGACCTCTGGAAACACCATATATTTT,CASSLRGQGTSGNTIYF
TRBV2,TRBJ1-1,-,-,TGTGCCAGCAGCCCAGAGGCGGACACTGAAGCTTTCTTT,CASSPEADTEAFF
TRBV5-1,TRBJ1-1,-,-,TGCGCCAGCAGCTGGGGGAGCAGCAGACAGAGGGGGTACACTGAAGCTTTCTTT,CASSWGSSRQRGYTEAFF
TRBV29-1,TRBJ1-1,-,-,TGCAGCGTTGACCATCTAGGAACTGAAGCTTTCTTT,CSVDHLGTEAFF
TRBV2,TRBJ2-7,-,TRBD2,TGTGCCAGCAGTGGCAGGGGACTAGTTTACGAGCAGTACTTC,CASSGRGLVYEQYF
TRBV4-1,TRBJ2-2,-,-,TGCGCCAGCAGCAAAAGTGAGACGGTAGCCACCGGGGAGCTGTTTTTT,CASSKSETVATGELFF
TRBV5-6,TRBJ1-5,-,TRBD1,TGTGCCAGCAGCCGGGGACAGGGCAATCAGCCCCAGCATTTT,CASSRGQGNQPQHF
TRBV7-2,TRBJ1-1,-,-,TGTGCCAGCAGCGAGACAGGTTTTACTGAAGCTTTCTTT,CASSETGFTEAFF
TRBV5-6,TRBJ1-2,-,TRBD1,TGTGCCAGCAGCTTCGGGACAGGGGGCTATGGCTACACCTTC,CASSFGTGGYGYTF
TRBV5-6,TRBJ2-2,-,TRBD2,TGTGCCAGCAGCTTGTTTAGCGGGAGGGTGCGTACCGGGGAGCTGTTTTTT,CASSLFSGRVRTGELFF
TRBV6-2/TRBV6-3,TRBJ2-2,-,-,TGTGCCAGCAGTTACTCGAAGGACTTTCTCACCGGGGAGCTGTTTTTT,CASSYSKDFLTGELFF
TRBV7-9,TRBJ2-5,-,-,TGTGCCAGCAGCTTAGGAGTGGACAACCAAGAGACCCAGTACTTC,CASSLGVDNQETQYF
TRBV9,TRBJ2-7,-,TRBD2,TGTGCCAGCAGCCCTCGGGGGGGGTCGGGGATTACGTCGCAGTACTTC,CASSPRGGSGITSQYF
TRBV24-1,TRBJ2-1,-,-,TGTGCCACCAGTGGGGGACAAAGCTCCTACAATGAGCAGTTCTTC,CATSGGQSSYNEQFF
TRBV7-3,TRBJ1-6,once,-,TGTGCCAGCAGCTCGGCGGGGAGTTCACCCCTCCACTTT,CASSSAGSSPLHF
TRBV30,TRBJ2-3,-,TRBD2,TGTGCCAGGGAGCGGGAGGCAGGTGATACGCAGTATTTT,CAREREAGDTQYF
TRBV12-3/TRBV12-4,TRBJ2-3,-,-,TGTGCCAGCAGTCAGGGGTACACAGATACGCAGTATTTT,CASSQGYTDTQYF
TRBV5-1,TRBJ1-6,once,-,TGCGCCAGCAGCTTCGGGGAATCACCCCTCCACTTT,CASSFGESPLHF
TRBV28,TRBJ2-4,-,-,TGTGCCAGCAGTTCGGACCTAACAGGGCTAGCCAAAAACATTCAGTACTTC,CASSSDLTGLAKNIQYF
TRBV24-1,TRBJ2-2,few,-,TGTGCCACCAGTGCCCGGACAGATTACACCGGGGAGCTGTTTTTT,CATSARTDYTGELFF
TRBV12-3/TRBV12-4,TRBJ1-2,-,-,TGTGCCAGCGGAGCGGGGCGTGGCTACACCTTC,CASGAGRGYTF
TRBV5-1,TRBJ2-1,-,-,TGCGCCAGCAGCTTGGATGCGGCCGTCTCGTTCTTC,CASSLDAAVSFF
TRBV28,TRBJ1-5,-,TRBD1,TGTGCCAGCAGTGCCGGGACAGGTGGCAATCAGCCCCAGCATTTT,CASSAGTGGNQPQHF
TRBV6-6,TRBJ1-5,-,TRBD1,TGTGCCAGCAGTTACTCGGACAGGGCTGGTCAGCCCCAGCATTTT,CASSYSDRAGQPQHF
TRBV11-2,TRBJ1-1,once,-,TGTGCCAGCAGCTTAGCAGTAGCTTACACTGAAGCTTTCTTT,CASSLAVAYTEAFF
TRBV28,TRBJ2-1,-,TRBD2,TGTGCCAGCAGTTTGCGGGCTAGCGGGAGGGCCAGTGGGTTCTTC,CASSLRASGRASGFF
TRBV4-3,TRBJ1-2,-,TRBD1,TGCGCCAGCAGCCAAGATCTAGGGGACAGAGGCTACACCTTC,CASSQDLGDRGYTF
TRBV18,TRBJ2-2,-,-,TGTGCCAGCTCACCGGCACGCTCAGGGGTCACCGGGGAGCTGTTTTTT,CASSPARSGVTGELFF
TRBV5-5,TRBJ2-6,-,TRBD2,TGTGCCAGCAGACCCCGGGGGGCTGGGGCCAACGTCCTGACTTTC,CASRPRGAGANVLTF
TRBV4-3,TRBJ1-1,-,TRBD1,TGCGCCAGCAGCCCCCAAACAGGGGAACGGGATGAAGCTTTCTTT,CASSPQTGERDEAFF
TRBV11-2,TRBJ1-1,-,-,TGTGCCAGCAGCTCGGACAGATGGACTGAAGCTTTCTTT,CASSSDRWTEAFF
TRBV7-7,TRBJ2-1,-,TRBD1,TGTGCTAGCAGCCCCCCAGGGACAGCTGAGCAGTTCTTC,CASSPPGTAEQFF
TRBV5-6,TRBJ1-2,-,-,TGTGCCAGCAGCCCGGCGGGGGGTTTGGGCTATGGCTACACCTTC,CASSPAGGLGYGYTF
TRBV9,TRBJ2-7,once,TRBD2,TGTGCCAGCAGCGCGACTGGGACTAGCGTCACCGAGCAGTACTTC,CASSATGTSVTEQYF
TRBV19,TRBJ1-1,-,TRBD1,TGTGCCAGTAATCCGGTGCGGGACAGGGTGAACACTGAAGCTTTCTTT,CASNPVRDRVNTEAFF
TRBV11-2,TRBJ1-2,-,-,TGTGCCAGCAGCTTAAACAGGGTGGGCTACACCTTC,CASSLNRVGYTF
TRBV7-6,TRBJ2-5,few,-,TGTGCCAGCAGCCCGCGACAGAATCAAGAGACCCAGTACTTC,CASSPRQNQETQYF
TRBV6-1,TRBJ2-7,-,-,TGTGCCAGCAGTTATCTAGCAGTTTCCTACGAGCAGTACTTC,CASSYLAVSYEQYF
TRBV12-3/TRBV12-4,TRBJ1-1,-,-,TGTGCCAGCAGGCGAGTCGGGTTCACTGAAGCTTTCTTT,CASRRVGFTEAFF
TRBV30,TRBJ1-5,-,-,TGTGCCTGGAGCATGGGAGTTCAGCCCCAGCATTTT,CAWSMGVQPQHF
TRBV6-5,TRBJ2-7,few,-,TGTGCCACCAACTCGAACGAGCAGTACTTC,CATNSNEQYF
TRBV11-2,TRBJ2-5,-,TRBD2,TGTGCCAGCAGCTTATTTGGGCTAGCGGGAGAAGAGACCCAGTACTTC,CASSLFGLAGEETQYF
TRBV14,TRBJ2-7,-,-,TGTGCCAGCAGGAACGCCGGCAACAGGCGAGACCTCTACGAGCAGTACTTC,CASRNAGNRRDLYEQYF
TRBV6-1,TRBJ2-7,-,TRBD1,TGTGCCAGCAGTGAAGCGACGGGGACAGGAGGCTACGAGCAGTACTTC,CASSEATGTGGYEQYF
TRBV20-1,TRBJ2-1,-,TRBD2,TGCAGTGCTAGTGGTAGCGGGCTGTACAATGAGCAGTTCTTC,CSASGSGLYNEQFF
TRBV3-1/TRBV3-2,TRBJ1-1,-,TRBD1,TGTGCCAGCAGACCGGGACAGGGGTCCGAAGCTTTCTTT,CASRPGQGSEAFF
TRBV28,TRBJ1-1,-,TRBD1,TGTGCCAGCAGTTTGAGAGGGGGCAGGGGCACTGAAGCTTTCTTT,CASSLRGGRGTEAFF